The following is a TCR beta chain sequence with its context. Its antigen is unknown. The junction differs from germline at one of its ends, possibly a read error. The sample is drawn from a study of OX40 agonist ivuxolimab in advanced cancers. About the study: Patients with hepatocellular carcinoma, melanoma, renal cell or head and neck cancer made up the dose-escalation patients. Males comprised 70% to 85% of the group, whose mean age was about 61 years (range 23 to 79). Earlier treatment with anti-PD-1, anti-PD-L1 or anti-CTLA-4 was permitted, and over 35% had received some. The study, taken as a whole, reports: There was clonal expansion of CD4+ and CD8+ blood T cells by week 6 at 0.1 to 3.0 mg/kg.

This CDR3 has 13 amino acids. CDR1 and CDR2 (germline): MNHEY, SMNVEV (reference sequence). Here immunoSEQ multiplex PCR was the method, and the copy in TCRdb shows in-frame clones only, minus some. Of about 69,000 clones in the sample, roughly nine tenths are singletons; the top ten hold under 0.35%. The rearrangement links TRBV27 to TRBJ2-1; D might be TRBD2 (6 bases). Sequencing used CD4+ or CD8+ T cells sorted from blood, obtained in a trial of the OX40 agonist ivuxolimab. This clonotype was obtained from an adult with an advanced solid tumor such as melanoma, head and neck, liver or kidney cancer. CDR3 coding DNA: TGTGCCAGCAGTTTATGGCCGGGACTGGCTCATCTCTTC. Translating it yields CASSLWPGLAHLF.